The 2 T cell receptor beta chains below were found in one sample sequenced in a study of T-cell memory formation after mild COVID-19. TCRdb independently ran MiXCR on the 5' RACE reads; one entry per CDR3 protein. This sample carries 450,000 to 650,000 distinct CDR3 sequences, less than 25% of them seen once, and the ten largest clones take 8.4%. The sample comprised PBMCs or a T cell subset sorted from them (not recorded which). All receptors derive from an adult woman who had mild COVID-19 (a few samples of this study predate the infection). Cell type and time point are not known.

J is TRBJ1-3 and V is TRBV7-9, with 8 positions matching TRBD1. Per the germline V gene, CDR1 is SEHNR and CDR2 is FQNEAQ (reference sequence). After removal of 5 bases from V and 1 base from J, the junction contained 10 bases not matched to a gene. This CDR3 spans 17 amino acids. CDR3 DNA: TGTGCCAGCAGCAAACCGACAGGGGAGATTTCTGGAAACACCATATATTTT. It is translated as CASSKPTGEISGNTIYF.

This clonotype has more than one count but fewer than ten. This chain links TRBV9 with TRBJ2-7; 7 bases map to TRBD2. Germline assignment: CDR1 SGDLS and CDR2 YYNGEE. V was clipped by 2 bases and J by 2 bases; unmatched bases: 4. This CDR3 comprises 14 residues. The CDR3 protein is CASSVSGATYEQYF. The CDR3 region has the DNA TGTGCCAGCAGCGTGAGCGGGGCCACCTACGAGCAGTACTTC.